Listed below are T cell receptor beta chains from one sample, sequenced in a study of persistence of HIV-infected CD4 T cells. Profiled with immunoSEQ multiplex PCR; TCRdb holds only in-frame clones, not every one. The data contain tens of thousands of clones, 65% to 75% of them singletons. The antigens for these receptors are not known. The input for sequencing was CD4+ T cells sorted from PBMCs after roughly 18-hour stimulation, taken from a patient who received antiretroviral therapy. Receptors were obtained from an adult man with HIV who was CMV-seropositive. Each CDR3 is given without its conserved first and last residue.

ASSEQGANTGELF | TRBV6-4
AISESSGGMTDTQY | TRBV10-3
ASSHDKEQF | TRBV28
ASSIKTGAYNEQF | TRBV19
ASSPRSRFNEQF | TRBV16
ASSSYRGPGELF | TRBV7-2
ASSLMGTGTYEQY | TRBV11-2
ASSLKFTPSRDSNNSPLH | TRBV6-6
ASSQDARGPYGYT | TRBV3-1/TRBV3-2
ASSLTPRQGEKLF | TRBV7-6
ASSHPDRGSSYNEQF | TRBV4-1
ASSLQGPGELF | TRBV5-8
ASSETGGTGELF | TRBV2
ASSSMTSNEQF | TRBV7-3
ASSLSGYSNQPQH | TRBV27
ASSVDEGNTIY | TRBV9
ASSPDRSFMNTEAF | TRBV4-2
ASRTGGDTGELF | TRBV6-5
ASSGQAGAADTQY | TRBV2
ASSPQGTNGYT | TRBV18
ASSRSSDYGYT | TRBV6-5
ASSQADSGNTIY | TRBV3-1/TRBV3-2
ASSPGVLGTGELF | TRBV11-3
ASSSGGIGTEAF | TRBV28
ASSFTRDNGELF | TRBV6-4
ASSLAGEGQY | TRBV5-1
ASSSRTANYGYT | TRBV7-3
AGRANYGYT | TRBV6-5
ASHANAQGADGYT | TRBV2
ASSESRQGRSPLH | TRBV6-1
ARSRRLADRRNEKLF | TRBV5-3